This T cell receptor beta chain originates from a study of post-analysis software for immune sequencing data. This clonotype was counted a few times. Its antigen is unknown. Unique-molecular-identifier-tagged TCR beta cDNA libraries were used. Each CDR3 protein is one row after TCRdb ran MiXCR on the PCR reads. This table holds 650,000 to 850,000 distinct CDR3 sequences, about half found once. Study results and caveats: Several TRBV segments (TRBV5-6, TRBV5-1 and TRBV20-1 among them) occurred more frequently in patients than in controls. Samples from one preparation batch, clustered by F measure, grouped strongly together.

The germline V gene encodes CDR1 SGHRS and CDR2 YFSETQ. Trimming left V 10 bases short and J 2 bases short, with 16 bases between. The CDR3 consists of 14 residues. The sequenced sample consisted of blood. This chain connects TRBV5-1 to TRBJ2-1; tentatively, D is TRBD1 (5 bases). The sequence derives from a girl aged 10 to 17 with multiple sclerosis. CDR3 loop: CASQGPTTYNEQFF. CDR3 coding DNA: TGCGCCTCCCAGGGTCCGACAACCTACAATGAGCAGTTCTTC.